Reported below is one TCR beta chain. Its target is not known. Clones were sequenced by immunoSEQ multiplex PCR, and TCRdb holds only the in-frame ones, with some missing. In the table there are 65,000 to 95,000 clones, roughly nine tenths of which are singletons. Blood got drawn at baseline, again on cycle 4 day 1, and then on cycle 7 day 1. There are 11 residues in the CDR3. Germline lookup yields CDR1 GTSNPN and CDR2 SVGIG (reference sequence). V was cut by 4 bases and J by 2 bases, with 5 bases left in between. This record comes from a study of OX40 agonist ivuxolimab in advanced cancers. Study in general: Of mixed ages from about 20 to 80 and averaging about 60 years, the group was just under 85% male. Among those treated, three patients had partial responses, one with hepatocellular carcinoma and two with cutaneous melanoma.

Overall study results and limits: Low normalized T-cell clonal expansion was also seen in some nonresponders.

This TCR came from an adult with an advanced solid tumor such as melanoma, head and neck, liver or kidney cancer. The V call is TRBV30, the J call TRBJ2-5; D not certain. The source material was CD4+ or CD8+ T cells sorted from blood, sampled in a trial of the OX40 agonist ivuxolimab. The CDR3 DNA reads TGTGCCTGGATAAGACAAGAGACCCAGTACTTC. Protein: CAWIRQETQYF.